This T cell receptor beta chain was sequenced in a study of blood T cell repertoires in COVID-19. Study background: Samples of COVID-19 (acute and convalescent) were obtained from the United States, Italy and Spain.

Assay: immunoSEQ multiplex PCR; the TCRdb copy retains only in-frame clones and omits some. The table lists 200,000 to 300,000 clones, 88% of them singletons, with about 0.8% in the top ten. The CDR3 extends over 13 amino acids. V lost 2 bases, J lost 2 bases, and 7 bases lay in between. This sequence was found in a woman aged 25 to 39 with acute or convalescent COVID-19. This chain links TRBV12-3 or TRBV12-4 with TRBJ2-7; the D is unclear. The sequencing input was peripheral blood. CDR3 nucleotides: TGTGCCAGCAGTTTAACCGGTCCCTACGAGCAGTACTTC. Residues: CASSLTGPYEQYF.